These 24 T cell receptor beta chains were all obtained from the same sample, sequenced in a study of cytomegalovirus exposure and HLA in healthy donors (dated by TCRdb to about 2017). Library construction relied on the immunoSEQ multiplex PCR assay. For the multiplex PCR, a mixture combining 60 forward primers for TCR Vbeta segments and 13 reverse primers for TCR Jbeta segments was used. The source is immuneACCESS, and TCRdb retained only in-frame sequences with V and J called. Part of the clones is not carried over; for the studies checked, unresolved V genes explain less than half of this, and the remainder is unexplained. Recorded for this sample are over 45,000 clones; 65% to 90% of them occurred a single time. Clones ranked in the top ten supply roughly 4.5% of the sample. The sample consisted of PBMCs. Receptors were obtained from a man under 40 in good health and CMV-seronegative.

This rearrangement joins TRBV5-1 to TRBJ1-4; TRBD1 agrees at 10 bases. CDR1 and CDR2 (germline): SGHRS, YFSETQ. This CDR3 contains 16 residues. J lost 6 bases, V lost 4 bases, and 9 bases had no gene match. As DNA, the CDR3 is TGCGCCAGCAGCCCCCAACCCGGGACAGGGGATGAAAAACTGTTTTTT. Encoded protein: CASSPQPGTGDEKLFF.

V is TRBV7-9 and J is TRBJ1-5; the match to TRBD1 covers 8 bases. The J segment lost 4 bases and the V segment lost 1 base, leaving 3 bases of the junction unmatched. The CDR3 is 15 amino acids. Germline V CDR1 and CDR2: SEHNR, FQNEAQ (reference sequence). CDR3 residues: CASSLGGQANQPQHF. CDR3 nucleotides: TGTGCCAGCAGCTTAGGGGGACAGGCTAATCAGCCCCAGCATTTT. Combining the CDR3 with reference TRBV7-9 and TRBJ1-5 gives the whole variable domain DTGVSQNPRHKITKRGQNVTFRCDPISEHNRLYWYRQTLGQGPEFLTYFQNEAQLEKSRLLSDRFSAERPKGSFSTLEIQRTEQGDSAMYLCASSLGGQANQPQHFGDGTRLSIL.

The genes are TRBV5-8 and TRBJ1-5; no firm D call. Germline V gene lookup returns CDR1 SGHTS and CDR2 YDEGEE. Trimming pared 0 bases from V and 9 bases from J, leaving 10 bases between. This CDR3 has 13 amino acids. DNA of the CDR3: TGTGCCAGCAGCTTGGACGTTAGTAGGCCCCAGCATTTT. It translates to CASSLDVSRPQHF.

This clone was picked up one time. The V and J genes are TRBV5-1 and TRBJ1-2, with 10 bases matching TRBD1. The CDR3 covers 16 residues. Germline assignment: CDR1 SGHRS and CDR2 YFSETQ. J lost 6 bases, V lost 3 bases, and 11 bases had no gene match. The CDR3: CASSSAIGQGGNGYTF. The CDR3 coding sequence is TGCGCCAGCAGCTCCGCTATTGGACAGGGGGGAAATGGCTACACCTTC.

The rearrangement links TRBV27 to TRBJ2-1; maybe TRBD2 (6 bases). V shed 6 bases and J shed 7 bases, with 10 bases lying between them. This CDR3 has 12 amino acids. The germline V gene has CDR1 MNHEY and CDR2 SMNVEV (reference sequence). In nucleotides, the CDR3 is TGTGCCAGCAGGACGGAGGGTAATGAGCAGTTCTTC. Translating it yields CASRTEGNEQFF.

This chain links TRBV2 with TRBJ1-1; 7 bases align to TRBD1. CDR1 and CDR2 from the germline V gene are SNHLY and FYNNEI. There are 14 residues in the CDR3. The ends lost 7 bases at V and 1 base at J; junction bases unmatched: 6. CDR3 nucleotides: TGTGCCAGCACAGGACAGGACACGAACACTGAAGCTTTCTTT. It translates to CASTGQDTNTEAFF.

The chain links TRBV10-3 to TRBJ2-3; possible D gene TRBD1, 6 bases. With 3 bases removed from V and 2 bases from J, the gap between germline ends came to 9 bases. The CDR3 runs to 14 residues. Germline V gene sequence: CDR1 ENHRY, CDR2 SYGVKD. The CDR3 loop reads CAISEQGVTDTQYF. CDR3 sequence (DNA): TGTGCCATCAGTGAACAGGGCGTCACAGATACGCAGTATTTT.

This clone was recorded only once. The V and J genes are TRBV5-4 and TRBJ2-1; 14 bases align to TRBD2. CDR3 length: 15 amino acids. Unmatched junction bases numbered 5, after V lost 3 bases and J lost 9 bases. Germline lookup yields CDR1 SGHNT and CDR2 YYREEE (reference sequence). CDR3 residues: CASSSTSGRAPEQFF. The CDR3 coding sequence is TGTGCCAGCAGCTCGACTAGCGGGAGGGCCCCTGAGCAGTTCTTC. Complete variable domain (other parts from reference TRBV5-4 and TRBJ2-1): ETGVTQSPTHLIKTRGQQVTLRCSSQSGHNTVSWYQQALGQGPQFIFQYYREEENGRGNFPPRFSGLQFPNYSSELNVNALELDDSALYLCASSSTSGRAPEQFFGPGTRLTVL.

This chain uses TRBV7-3 with TRBJ2-2, with D possibly TRBD2 on 6 matching bases. CDR1 is SGHTA, CDR2 FQGTGA, per germline. The CDR3 length is 16 residues. V lost 1 base to trimming and J lost 9 bases, with 18 bases between them. CDR3 sequence: CASSLKGVPGDRELFF. The DNA of the CDR3 is TGTGCCAGCAGCTTAAAAGGGGTACCGGGGGACCGGGAGCTGTTTTTT.

This clone is a singleton in its sample. J is TRBJ2-2 and V is TRBV7-6; TRBD1 matches at 9 bases. CDR3 length equals 14 residues. In germline, CDR1 is SGHVS, CDR2 FNYEAQ. After removal of 5 bases from V and 4 bases from J, the junction contained 2 bases not matched to a gene. The CDR3 DNA sequence: TGTGCCAGCAGCCCGACAGGGGGCACCGGGGAGCTGTTTTTT. The encoded protein is CASSPTGGTGELFF.

The rearrangement uses TRBV7-8 and TRBJ2-7; TRBD1 matches 7 bases. Germline V lookup: CDR1 SGHVS, CDR2 FQNEAQ. This CDR3 has 16 residues. Unmatched junction bases numbered 13, after V lost 5 bases and J lost 3 bases. The CDR3, as DNA: TGTGCCAGCAGCCCTCGAACGGGACAGCTAAGCTACGAGCAGTACTTC. This codes for CASSPRTGQLSYEQYF.

This chain joins TRBV9 and TRBJ2-3, with D perhaps TRBD1 (6 bases). The V end was cut by 0 bases, the J end by 6 bases, with 14 bases between. This CDR3 comprises 15 residues. Germline V gene lookup returns CDR1 SGDLS and CDR2 YYNGEE. This chain's CDR3 is CASSVGGQVGDTQYF. The CDR3 DNA is TGTGCCAGCAGCGTAGGGGGACAAGTCGGGGATACGCAGTATTTT.

The genes are TRBV19 and TRBJ2-7, with 9 bases lining up with TRBD1. CDR1 and CDR2 from the germline V gene are LNHDA and SQIVND (reference sequence). The CDR3 runs 13 residues. The V gene end was trimmed by 7 bases and the J gene end by 5 bases; junction bases not matched to a gene: 6. The CDR3 coding sequence is TGTGCCAGTAACCCGGACAGGGGCCACGAGCAGTACTTC. Protein: CASNPDRGHEQYF.

This clone was seen only a few times. The chain links TRBV7-2 to TRBJ1-6; a possible D gene is TRBD1 (5 bases). The V gene's germline CDR1 is SGHTA and CDR2 FQGNSA. This CDR3 is built from 15 residues. The V end lost 5 bases, the J end lost 5 bases, and 13 bases lay between the germline ends. The CDR3 DNA reads as TGTGCCAGCAGCCATAGGCAGGGTGATAATTCACCCCTCCACTTT. This translates into CASSHRQGDNSPLHF.

The genes are TRBV10-2 and TRBJ2-1, with TRBD2 identical over 9 bases. The CDR3 covers 15 residues. The trim removed 0 bases at V and 7 bases at J, leaving 4 bases unmatched. Germline V gives CDR1 WSHSY, CDR2 SAAADI. CDR3 sequence: CASSESLAGRNEQFF. Here the CDR3 DNA reads TGCGCCAGCAGTGAGTCGCTAGCGGGAAGGAATGAGCAGTTCTTC.

The J gene is TRBJ2-5, the V gene TRBV19, with D uncertain. The J call could be wrong; TRBJ2-7 is a better fit for the DNA end. Germline V lookup: CDR1 LNHDA, CDR2 SQIVND (reference sequence). The CDR3 has 12 amino acids. The CDR3 DNA reads as TGTGCCAGTAGTCTGGAGCCCTACGAGCAGTACTTC. This gives the protein CASSLEPYEQYF.

This chain uses TRBV19 with TRBJ2-1; 14 nucleotides align to TRBD2. CDR3 size: 18 residues. V dropped 7 bases and J dropped 2; count of bases not matched to a gene: 10. In germline, CDR1 is LNHDA, CDR2 SQIVND (reference sequence). The CDR3 loop is CASMGGGLAGVTYNEQFF. CDR3 nucleotide sequence: TGTGCCAGTATGGGTGGGGGACTAGCGGGAGTGACCTACAATGAGCAGTTCTTC.

Only one count was recorded for this clone. CDR3 sequence reads: CSVEHRERADTQYF. The CDR3 region has the DNA TGCAGCGTTGAACACCGGGAGAGGGCAGATACGCAGTATTTT. The chain uses TRBV29-1 and TRBJ2-3; a weak D match, TRBD2 (6 bases). The V gene's germline CDR1 is SQVTM and CDR2 ANQGSEA. The length of the CDR3 is 14 residues. V lost 2 bases and J lost 4, with 13 bases in between.

The genes are TRBV9 and TRBJ1-6; possibly TRBD1 for D (5 bases). Trimming removed 1 base from V and 10 bases from J, with 15 bases in between. This CDR3 is 15 amino acids long. Germline CDR1 reads SGDLS; CDR2 reads YYNGEE. CDR3 sequence: CASSVRGTEGSPLHF. In DNA form, the CDR3 reads TGTGCCAGCAGCGTAAGGGGAACGGAAGGCTCACCCCTCCACTTT.

The chain links TRBV19 to TRBJ1-1; 7 bases agree with TRBD1. Germline V CDR1 and CDR2: LNHDA, SQIVND (reference sequence). V trimming: 1 base; J trimming: 10 bases; junction bases outside the gene matches: 12. The length of the CDR3 is 15 residues. The CDR3 DNA reads as TGTGCCAGTAGTATAGCCATTGGAAGGGGGCGTGCAGCTTTCTTT. It specifies CASSIAIGRGRAAFF. Drawing the rest from reference TRBV19 and TRBJ1-1, the complete variable domain is DGGITQSPKYLFRKEGQNVTLSCEQNLNHDAMYWYRQDPGQGLRLIYYSQIVNDFQKGDIAEGYSVSREKKESFPLTVTSAQKNPTAFYLCASSIAIGRGRAAFFGQGTRLTVV.

This chain connects TRBV4-1 to TRBJ2-1; D is possibly TRBD1 (6 bases). Trimming took off 8 bases at V and 3 bases at J, with 17 bases between the two ends. The CDR3 length is 15 residues. Germline V gene sequence: CDR1 MGHRA, CDR2 YSYEKL. The CDR3 protein is CASGGLLTVYNEQFF. CDR3 sequence (DNA): TGCGCCAGCGGGGGCCTGTTAACGGTCTACAATGAGCAGTTCTTC.

V and J are TRBV6-1 and TRBJ2-2; 8 bases align to TRBD2. Trimming cost V 2 bases and J 5 bases; bases outside gene matches: 4. The CDR3 runs to 15 residues. Germline V gene lookup returns CDR1 MNHNS and CDR2 SASEGT. The CDR3 DNA sequence: TGTGCCAGCAGTGAACGGGGGGGCTTAACCGGGGAGCTGTTTTTT. It specifies CASSERGGLTGELFF.

The chain carries TRBV9 and TRBJ1-2; D might be TRBD1 (6 bases). Per the germline V gene, CDR1 is SGDLS and CDR2 is YYNGEE. Trimming cost V 4 bases and J 6 bases, with 19 bases left between them. CDR3 length equals 15 residues. The CDR3 loop is CASSTRQVPRDGYTF. CDR3 DNA sequence: TGTGCCAGCAGCACCAGACAGGTCCCTAGGGATGGCTACACCTTC.

In DNA form, the CDR3 reads TGTGCCAGCCAAGACATCTCTGGGGCCAACGTCCTGACTTTC. This codes for CASQDISGANVLTF. The chain uses TRBV25-1 and TRBJ2-6; no clear D. This CDR3 contains 14 residues. The V and J ends lost 8 bases and 0 bases respectively, with 8 bases between them. Germline V gene data show CDR1 as MGHDK and CDR2 as SYGVNS.